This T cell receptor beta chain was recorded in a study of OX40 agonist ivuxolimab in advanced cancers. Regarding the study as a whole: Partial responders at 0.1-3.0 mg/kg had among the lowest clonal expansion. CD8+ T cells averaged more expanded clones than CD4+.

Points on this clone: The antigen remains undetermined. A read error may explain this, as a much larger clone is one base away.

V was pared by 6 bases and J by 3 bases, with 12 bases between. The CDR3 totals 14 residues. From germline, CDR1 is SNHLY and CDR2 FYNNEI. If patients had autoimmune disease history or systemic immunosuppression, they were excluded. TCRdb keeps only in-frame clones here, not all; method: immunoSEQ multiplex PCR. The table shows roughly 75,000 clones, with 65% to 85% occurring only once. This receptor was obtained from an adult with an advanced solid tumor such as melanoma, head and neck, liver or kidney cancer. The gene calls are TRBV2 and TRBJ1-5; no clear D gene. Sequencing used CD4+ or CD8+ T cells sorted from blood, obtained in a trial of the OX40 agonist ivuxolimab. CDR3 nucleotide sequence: TGTGCCAGCAGCGAGAGGTCCCCCAATCAGCCCCAGCATTTT. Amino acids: CASSERSPNQPQHF.